The text below deals with one TCR beta chain. Trimming at V came to 6 bases and at J to 2 bases, leaving 5 bases not matched to a gene. The germline V gene encodes CDR1 SGHTA and CDR2 FQGNSA. This CDR3 region has 16 residues. Method: immunoSEQ multiplex PCR; TCRdb's copy keeps in-frame clones and lacks some. The repertoire has around 260,000 clones, about 87% of them found once; the top ten carry 4%. This entry belongs to a study of blood T cell repertoires in COVID-19. Source material: peripheral blood. The genes are TRBV7-2 and TRBJ2-3; 13 nucleotides agree with TRBD2. The TCR originated in a man aged 55 to 70 who had recovered from COVID-19. The DNA for the CDR3 is TGTGCCAGCAGACTTACTAGCGGGGGGGCCACAGATACGCAGTATTTT. It encodes CASRLTSGGATDTQYF. The variable domain in full, with the rest retrieved from reference TRBV7-2 and TRBJ2-3, is GAGVSQSPSNKVTEKGKDVELRCDPISGHTALYWYRQSLGQGLEFLIYFQGNSAPDKSGLPSDRFSAERTGGSVSTLTIQRTQQEDSAVYLCASRLTSGGATDTQYFGPGTRLTVL.